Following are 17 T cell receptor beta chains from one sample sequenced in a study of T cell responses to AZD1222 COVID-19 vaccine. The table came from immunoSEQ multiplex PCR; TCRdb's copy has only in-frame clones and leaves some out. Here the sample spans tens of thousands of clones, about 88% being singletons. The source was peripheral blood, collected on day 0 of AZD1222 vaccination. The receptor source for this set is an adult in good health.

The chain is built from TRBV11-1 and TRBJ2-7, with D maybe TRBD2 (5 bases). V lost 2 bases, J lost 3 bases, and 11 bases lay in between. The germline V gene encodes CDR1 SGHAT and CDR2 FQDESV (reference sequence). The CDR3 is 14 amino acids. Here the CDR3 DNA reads TGTGCCAGCAGCTTAAGCGGCACTTACTACGAGCAGTACTTC. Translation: CASSLSGTYYEQYF. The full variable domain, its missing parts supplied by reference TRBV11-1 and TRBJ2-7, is EAEVAQSPRYKITEKSQAVAFWCDPISGHATLYWYRQILGQGPELLVQFQDESVVDDSQLPKDRFSAERLKGVDSTLKIQPAELGDSAMYLCASSLSGTYYEQYFGPGTRLTVT.

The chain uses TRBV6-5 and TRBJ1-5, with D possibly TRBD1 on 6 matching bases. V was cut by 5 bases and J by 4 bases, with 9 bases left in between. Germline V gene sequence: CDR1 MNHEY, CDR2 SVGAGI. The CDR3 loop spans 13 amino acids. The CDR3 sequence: CASSRGRNQPQHF. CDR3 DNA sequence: TGTGCCAGCAGTAGGGGGAGAAATCAGCCCCAGCATTTT.

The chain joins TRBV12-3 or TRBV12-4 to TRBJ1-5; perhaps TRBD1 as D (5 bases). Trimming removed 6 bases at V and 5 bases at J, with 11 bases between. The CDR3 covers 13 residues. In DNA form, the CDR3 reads TGTGCCAGCAGACGGGGGGAAGATCAGCCCCAGCATTTT. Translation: CASRRGEDQPQHF.

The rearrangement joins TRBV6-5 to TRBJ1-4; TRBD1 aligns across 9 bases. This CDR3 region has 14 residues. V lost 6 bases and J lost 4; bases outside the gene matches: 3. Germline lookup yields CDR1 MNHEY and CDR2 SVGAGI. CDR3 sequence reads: CASRMTGGNEKLFF. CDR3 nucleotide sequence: TGTGCCAGCAGGATGACAGGGGGTAATGAAAAACTGTTTTTT.

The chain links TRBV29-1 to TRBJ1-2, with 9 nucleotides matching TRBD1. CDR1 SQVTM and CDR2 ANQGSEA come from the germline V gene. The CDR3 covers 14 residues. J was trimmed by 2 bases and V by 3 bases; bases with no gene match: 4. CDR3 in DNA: TGCAGCGTTGACGCCGGGACAGGGAACTATGGCTACACCTTC. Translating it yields CSVDAGTGNYGYTF.

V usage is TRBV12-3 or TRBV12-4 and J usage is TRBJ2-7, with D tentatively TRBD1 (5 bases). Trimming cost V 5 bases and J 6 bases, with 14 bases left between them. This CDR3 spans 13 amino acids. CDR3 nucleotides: TGTGCCAGCAGTCGACAGCCCTCGGGCGAGCAGTACTTC. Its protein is CASSRQPSGEQYF.

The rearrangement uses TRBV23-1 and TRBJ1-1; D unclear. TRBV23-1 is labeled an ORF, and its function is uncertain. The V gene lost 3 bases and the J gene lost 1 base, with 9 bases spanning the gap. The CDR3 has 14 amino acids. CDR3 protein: CASSQPGENTEAFF. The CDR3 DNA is TGCGCCAGCAGTCAGCCAGGCGAGAACACTGAAGCTTTCTTT.

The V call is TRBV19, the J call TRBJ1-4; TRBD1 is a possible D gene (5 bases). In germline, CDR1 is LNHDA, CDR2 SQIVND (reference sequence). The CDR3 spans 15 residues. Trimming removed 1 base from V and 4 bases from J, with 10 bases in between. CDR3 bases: TGTGCCAGTAGTATAGGAGGAGGGGTTAATGAAAAACTGTTTTTT. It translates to CASSIGGGVNEKLFF.

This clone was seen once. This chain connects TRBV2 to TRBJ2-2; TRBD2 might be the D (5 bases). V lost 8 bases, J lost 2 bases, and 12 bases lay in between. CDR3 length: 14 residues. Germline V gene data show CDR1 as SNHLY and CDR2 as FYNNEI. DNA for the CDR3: TGTGCCAGCGCAAGGGAGAAAAACACCGGGGAGCTGTTTTTT. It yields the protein CASAREKNTGELFF.

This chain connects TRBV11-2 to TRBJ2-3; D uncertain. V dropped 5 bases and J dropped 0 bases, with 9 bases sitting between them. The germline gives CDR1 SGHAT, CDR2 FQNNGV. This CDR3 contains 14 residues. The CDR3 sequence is CASSPQFSTDTQYF. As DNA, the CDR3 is TGTGCCAGCAGCCCCCAGTTCAGCACAGATACGCAGTATTTT. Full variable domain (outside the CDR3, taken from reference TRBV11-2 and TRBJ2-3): EAGVAQSPRYKIIEKRQSVAFWCNPISGHATLYWYQQILGQGPKLLIQFQNNGVVDDSQLPKDRFSAERLKGVDSTLKIQPAKLEDSAVYLCASSPQFSTDTQYFGPGTRLTVL.

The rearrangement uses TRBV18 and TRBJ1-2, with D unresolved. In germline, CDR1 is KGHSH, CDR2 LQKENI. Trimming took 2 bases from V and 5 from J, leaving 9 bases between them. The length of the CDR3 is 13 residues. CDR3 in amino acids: CASSPVTEYGYTF. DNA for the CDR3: TGTGCCAGCTCACCAGTCACGGAGTATGGCTACACCTTC.

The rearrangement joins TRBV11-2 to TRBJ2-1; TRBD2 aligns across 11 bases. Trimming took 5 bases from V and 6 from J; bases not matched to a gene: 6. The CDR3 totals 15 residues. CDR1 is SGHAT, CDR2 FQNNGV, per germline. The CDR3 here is CASSLPGLAANEQFF. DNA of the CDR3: TGTGCCAGCAGCCTCCCGGGACTAGCGGCCAATGAGCAGTTCTTC.

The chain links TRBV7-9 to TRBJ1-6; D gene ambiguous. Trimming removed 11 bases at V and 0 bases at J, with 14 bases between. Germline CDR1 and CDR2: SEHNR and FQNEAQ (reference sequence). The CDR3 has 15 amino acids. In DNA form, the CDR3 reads TGTGCCTATATAAACAGCAGCTCCTATAATTCACCCCTCCACTTT. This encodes CAYINSSSYNSPLHF.

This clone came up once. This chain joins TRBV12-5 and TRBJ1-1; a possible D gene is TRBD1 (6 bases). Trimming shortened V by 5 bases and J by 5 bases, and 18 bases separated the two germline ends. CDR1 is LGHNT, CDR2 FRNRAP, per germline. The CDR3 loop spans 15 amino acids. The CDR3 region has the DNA TGTGCTAGTGGTCATCGACAGGCGGTGAGGACTGAAGCTTTCTTT. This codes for CASGHRQAVRTEAFF.

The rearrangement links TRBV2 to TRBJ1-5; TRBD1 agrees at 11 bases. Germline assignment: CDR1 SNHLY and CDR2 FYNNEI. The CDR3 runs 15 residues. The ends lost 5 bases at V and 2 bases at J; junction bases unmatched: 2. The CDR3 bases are TGTGCCAGCAGTAGGACAGGGGGCGGCAATCAGCCCCAGCATTTT. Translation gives CASSRTGGGNQPQHF.

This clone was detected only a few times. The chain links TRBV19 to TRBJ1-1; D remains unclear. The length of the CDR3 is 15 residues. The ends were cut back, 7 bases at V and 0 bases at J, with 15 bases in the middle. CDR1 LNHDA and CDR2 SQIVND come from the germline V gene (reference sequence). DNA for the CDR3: TGTGCCAGTACCCCCTTTGTGGGGATGAACACTGAAGCTTTCTTT. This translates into CASTPFVGMNTEAFF.

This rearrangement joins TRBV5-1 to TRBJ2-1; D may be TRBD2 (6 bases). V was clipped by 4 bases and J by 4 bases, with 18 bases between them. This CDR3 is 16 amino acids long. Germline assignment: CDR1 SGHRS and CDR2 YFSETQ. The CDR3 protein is CASSPPKAGLYNEQFF. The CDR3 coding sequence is TGCGCCAGCAGCCCCCCCAAGGCGGGGCTGTACAATGAGCAGTTCTTC. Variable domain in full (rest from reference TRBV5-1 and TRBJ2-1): KAGVTQTPRYLIKTRGQQVTLSCSPISGHRSVSWYQQTPGQGLQFLFEYFSETQRNKGNFPGRFSGRQFSNSRSEMNVSTLELGDSALYLCASSPPKAGLYNEQFFGPGTRLTVL.